The entry below describes one T cell receptor (beta chain). The primer mix had 60 Vbeta and 13 Jbeta primers. Clones were read by immunoSEQ multiplex PCR, and TCRdb kept only the in-frame ones, dropping some. Here the sample spans approximately 120,000 clones, less than 70% being singletons. The sample originates from a study of cytomegalovirus exposure and HLA in healthy donors. The TCR comes from a woman between 70 and 85 years old in good health and CMV-seropositive. Sequenced: PBMCs.

CDR3 sequence reads: CASRTGTDTGELFF. CDR3 in DNA: TGTGCCAGCAGGACAGGAACGGACACCGGGGAGCTGTTTTTT. The chain joins TRBV7-9 to TRBJ2-2; maybe TRBD1 (6 bases). Trimming shortened V by 6 bases and J by 3 bases, and 11 bases separated the two germline ends. Germline CDR1 is SEHNR and CDR2 is FQNEAQ (reference sequence). The CDR3 extends over 14 amino acids.